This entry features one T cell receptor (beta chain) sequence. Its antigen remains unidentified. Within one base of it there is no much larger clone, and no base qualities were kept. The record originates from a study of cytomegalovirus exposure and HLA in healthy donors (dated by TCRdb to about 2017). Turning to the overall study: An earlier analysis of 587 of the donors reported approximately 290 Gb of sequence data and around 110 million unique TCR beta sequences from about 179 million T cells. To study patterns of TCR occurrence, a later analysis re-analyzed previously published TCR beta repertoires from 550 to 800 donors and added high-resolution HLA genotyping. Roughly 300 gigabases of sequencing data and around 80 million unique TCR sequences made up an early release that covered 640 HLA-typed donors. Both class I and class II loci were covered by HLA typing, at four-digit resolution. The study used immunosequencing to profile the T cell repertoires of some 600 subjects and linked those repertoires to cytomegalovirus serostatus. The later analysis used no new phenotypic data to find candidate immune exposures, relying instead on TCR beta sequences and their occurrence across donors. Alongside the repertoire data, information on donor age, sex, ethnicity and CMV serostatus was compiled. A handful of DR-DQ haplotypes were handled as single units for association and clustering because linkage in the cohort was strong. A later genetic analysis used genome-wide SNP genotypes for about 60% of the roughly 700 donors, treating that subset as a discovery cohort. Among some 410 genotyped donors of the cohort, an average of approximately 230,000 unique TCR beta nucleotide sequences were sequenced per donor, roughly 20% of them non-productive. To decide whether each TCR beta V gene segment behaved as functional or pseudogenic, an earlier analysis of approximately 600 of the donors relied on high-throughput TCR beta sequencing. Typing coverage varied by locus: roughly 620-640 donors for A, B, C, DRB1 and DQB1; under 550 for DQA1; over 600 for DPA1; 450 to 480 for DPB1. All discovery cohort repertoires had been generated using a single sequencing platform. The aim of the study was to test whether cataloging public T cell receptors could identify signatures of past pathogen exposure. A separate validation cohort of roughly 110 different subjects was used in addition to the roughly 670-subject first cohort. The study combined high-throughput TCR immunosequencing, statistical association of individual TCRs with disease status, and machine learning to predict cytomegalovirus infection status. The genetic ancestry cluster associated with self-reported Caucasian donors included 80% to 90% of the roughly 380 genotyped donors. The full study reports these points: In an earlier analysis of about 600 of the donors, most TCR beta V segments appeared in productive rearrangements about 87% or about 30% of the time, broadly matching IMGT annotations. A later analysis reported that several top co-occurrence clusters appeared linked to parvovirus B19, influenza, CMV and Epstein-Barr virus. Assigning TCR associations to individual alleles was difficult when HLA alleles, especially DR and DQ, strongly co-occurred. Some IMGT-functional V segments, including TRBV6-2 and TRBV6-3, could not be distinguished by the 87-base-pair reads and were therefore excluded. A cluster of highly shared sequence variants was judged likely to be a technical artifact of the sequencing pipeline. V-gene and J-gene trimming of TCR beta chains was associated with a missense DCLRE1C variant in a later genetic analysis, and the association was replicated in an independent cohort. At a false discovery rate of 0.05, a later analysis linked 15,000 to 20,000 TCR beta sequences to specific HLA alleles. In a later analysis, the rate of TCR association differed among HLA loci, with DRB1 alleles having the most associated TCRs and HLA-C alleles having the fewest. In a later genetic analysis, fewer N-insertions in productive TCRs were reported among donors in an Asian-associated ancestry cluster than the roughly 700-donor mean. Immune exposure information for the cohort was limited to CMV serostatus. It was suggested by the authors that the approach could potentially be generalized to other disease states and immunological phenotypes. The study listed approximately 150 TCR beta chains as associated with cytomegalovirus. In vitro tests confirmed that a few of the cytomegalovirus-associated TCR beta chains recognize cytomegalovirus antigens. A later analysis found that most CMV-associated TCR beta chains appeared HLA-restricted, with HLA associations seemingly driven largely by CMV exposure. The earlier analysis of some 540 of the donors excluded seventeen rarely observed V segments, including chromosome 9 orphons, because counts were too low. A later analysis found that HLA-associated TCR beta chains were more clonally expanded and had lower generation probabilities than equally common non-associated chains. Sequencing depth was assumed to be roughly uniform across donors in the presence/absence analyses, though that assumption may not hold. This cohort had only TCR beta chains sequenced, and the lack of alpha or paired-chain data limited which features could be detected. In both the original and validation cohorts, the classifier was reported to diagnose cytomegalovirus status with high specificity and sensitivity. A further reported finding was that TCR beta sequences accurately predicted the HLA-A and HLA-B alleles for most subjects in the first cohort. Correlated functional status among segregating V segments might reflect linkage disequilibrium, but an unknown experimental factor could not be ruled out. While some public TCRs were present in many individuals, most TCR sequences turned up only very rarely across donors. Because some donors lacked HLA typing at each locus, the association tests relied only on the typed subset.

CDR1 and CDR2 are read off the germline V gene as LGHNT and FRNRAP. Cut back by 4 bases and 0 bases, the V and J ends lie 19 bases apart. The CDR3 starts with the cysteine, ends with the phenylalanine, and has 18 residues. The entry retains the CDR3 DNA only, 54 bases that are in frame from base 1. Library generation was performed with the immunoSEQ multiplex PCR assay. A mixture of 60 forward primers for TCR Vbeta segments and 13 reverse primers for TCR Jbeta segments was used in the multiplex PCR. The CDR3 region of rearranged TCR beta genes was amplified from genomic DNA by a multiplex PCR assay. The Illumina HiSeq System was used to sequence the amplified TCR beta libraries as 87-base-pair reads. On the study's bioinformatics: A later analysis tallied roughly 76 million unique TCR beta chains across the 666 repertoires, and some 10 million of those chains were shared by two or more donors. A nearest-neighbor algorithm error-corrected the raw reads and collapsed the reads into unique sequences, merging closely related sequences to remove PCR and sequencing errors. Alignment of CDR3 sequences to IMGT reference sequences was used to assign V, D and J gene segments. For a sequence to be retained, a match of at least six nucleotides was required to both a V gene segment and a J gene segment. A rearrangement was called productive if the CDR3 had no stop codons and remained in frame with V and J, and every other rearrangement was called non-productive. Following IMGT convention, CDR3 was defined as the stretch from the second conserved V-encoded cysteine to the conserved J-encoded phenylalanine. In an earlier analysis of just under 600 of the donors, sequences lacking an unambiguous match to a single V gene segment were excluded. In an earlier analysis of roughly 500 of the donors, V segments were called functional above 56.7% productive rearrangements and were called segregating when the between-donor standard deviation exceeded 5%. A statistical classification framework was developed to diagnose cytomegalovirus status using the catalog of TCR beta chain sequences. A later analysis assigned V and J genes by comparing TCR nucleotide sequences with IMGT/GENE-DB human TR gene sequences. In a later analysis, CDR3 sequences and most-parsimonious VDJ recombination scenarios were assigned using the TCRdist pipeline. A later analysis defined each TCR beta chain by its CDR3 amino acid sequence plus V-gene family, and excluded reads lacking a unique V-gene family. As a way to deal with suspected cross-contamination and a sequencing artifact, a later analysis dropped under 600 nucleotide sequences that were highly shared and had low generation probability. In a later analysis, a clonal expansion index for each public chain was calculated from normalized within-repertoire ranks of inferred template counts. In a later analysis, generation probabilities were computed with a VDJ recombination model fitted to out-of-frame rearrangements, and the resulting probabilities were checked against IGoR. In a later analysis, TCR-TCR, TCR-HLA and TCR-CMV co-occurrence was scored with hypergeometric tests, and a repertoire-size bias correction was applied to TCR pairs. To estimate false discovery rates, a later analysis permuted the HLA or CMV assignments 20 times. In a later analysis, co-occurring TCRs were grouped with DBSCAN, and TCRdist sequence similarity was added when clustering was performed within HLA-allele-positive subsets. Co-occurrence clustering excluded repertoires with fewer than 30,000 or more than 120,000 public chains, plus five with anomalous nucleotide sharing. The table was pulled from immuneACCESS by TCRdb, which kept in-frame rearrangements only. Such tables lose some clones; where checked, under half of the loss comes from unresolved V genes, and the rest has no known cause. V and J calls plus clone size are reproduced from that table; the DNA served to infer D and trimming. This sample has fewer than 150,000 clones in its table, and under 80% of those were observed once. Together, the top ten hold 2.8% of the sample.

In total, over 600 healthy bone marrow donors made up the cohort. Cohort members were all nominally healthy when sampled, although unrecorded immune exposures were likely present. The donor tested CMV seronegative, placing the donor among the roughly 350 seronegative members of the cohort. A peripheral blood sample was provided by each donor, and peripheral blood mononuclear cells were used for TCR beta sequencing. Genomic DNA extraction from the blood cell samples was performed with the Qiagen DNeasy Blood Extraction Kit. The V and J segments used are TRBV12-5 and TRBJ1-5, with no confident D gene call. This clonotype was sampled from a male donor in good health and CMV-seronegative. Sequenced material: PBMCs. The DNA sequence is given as TGTGCTAGTGGTTCGGAGGAGGGTCTGGGGTATAGCAATCAGCCCCAGCATTTT. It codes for CASGSEEGLGYSNQPQHF.